This T cell receptor beta chain was recovered during a study of T cell responses to AZD1222 COVID-19 vaccine. Study-wide findings and caveats: The repertoires were collected only after the peak T cell response. Increased Spike-specific TCR breadth and depth were observed after two AZD1222 doses. The donor cohort was predominantly white British with a female majority, and clonal diversity may have been underestimated.

Repertoires were generated with immunoSEQ multiplex PCR, while TCRdb's copy carries only in-frame clones and drops some. This sample has 160,000 or so clones; about 90% occur once, and the top ten carry around 1%. V lost 2 bases and J lost 0, with 8 bases in between. The CDR3 runs 15 residues. CDR1 is LNHDA and CDR2 is SQIVND in the germline V gene (reference sequence). On this clone: Its antigen is not identified.

The receptor was derived from an adult who received the AZD1222 COVID-19 vaccine. The chain couples TRBV19 to TRBJ1-3; D ambiguous. This material consisted of peripheral blood, taken 28 days after the second AZD1222 dose. The CDR3 reads CASSIIEDSGNTIYF. In DNA form, the CDR3 reads TGTGCCAGTAGTATAATCGAGGACTCTGGAAACACCATATATTTT. The complete variable domain, with remaining parts taken from reference TRBV19 and TRBJ1-3, reads DGGITQSPKYLFRKEGQNVTLSCEQNLNHDAMYWYRQDPGQGLRLIYYSQIVNDFQKGDIAEGYSVSREKKESFPLTVTSAQKNPTAFYLCASSIIEDSGNTIYFGEGSWLTVV.